This T cell receptor (beta chain) came from a study of blood T cell repertoires in COVID-19. Study-level background: Samples representing acute and convalescent COVID-19 were sourced from the United States, Italy and Spain. PBMCs, B-cell-depleted T cells, or T cells provided the cDNA or gDNA that made up the material.

The CDR3 covers 15 residues. Germline loops: CDR1 SGHTA, CDR2 FQGTGA. The junction had 7 bases not matched to a gene; V was cut back by 5 bases and J by 8 bases. Original processing notes: Amplification of reference gene primers provided the estimated nucleated cell counts. Generated by immunoSEQ multiplex PCR, the TCRdb table keeps only in-frame clones and is missing some. V and J calls and clone size are copied from that table; D and trimming were computed from the DNA. The table has 200,000 to 250,000 clones, approximately 87% seen once. The sequenced sample consisted of peripheral blood. The chain uses TRBV7-3 and TRBJ2-1, with 12 nucleotides matching TRBD2. This receptor was obtained from a woman in her forties or fifties with acute or convalescent COVID-19. The CDR3 sequence: CASSASGGAGDEQFF. In DNA form, the CDR3 reads TGTGCCAGCAGCGCTAGCGGGGGGGCCGGCGATGAGCAGTTCTTC.